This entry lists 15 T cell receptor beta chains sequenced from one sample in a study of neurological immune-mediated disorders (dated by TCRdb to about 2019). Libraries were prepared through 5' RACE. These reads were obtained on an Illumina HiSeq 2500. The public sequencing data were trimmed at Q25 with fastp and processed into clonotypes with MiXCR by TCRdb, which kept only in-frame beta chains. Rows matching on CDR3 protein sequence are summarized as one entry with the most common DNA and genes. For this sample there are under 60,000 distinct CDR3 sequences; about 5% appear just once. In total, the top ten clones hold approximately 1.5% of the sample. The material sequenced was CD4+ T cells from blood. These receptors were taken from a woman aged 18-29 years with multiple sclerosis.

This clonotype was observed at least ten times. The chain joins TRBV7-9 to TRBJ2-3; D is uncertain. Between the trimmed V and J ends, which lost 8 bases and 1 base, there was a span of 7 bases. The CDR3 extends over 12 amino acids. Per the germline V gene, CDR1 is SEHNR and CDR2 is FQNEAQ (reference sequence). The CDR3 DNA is TGTGCCAGCCGATGGGGCACAGATACGCAGTATTTT. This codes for CASRWGTDTQYF.

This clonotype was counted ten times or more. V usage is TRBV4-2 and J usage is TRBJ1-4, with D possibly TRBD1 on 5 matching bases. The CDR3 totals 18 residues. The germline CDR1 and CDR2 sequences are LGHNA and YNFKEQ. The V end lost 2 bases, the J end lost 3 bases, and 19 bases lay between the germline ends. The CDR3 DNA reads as TGTGCCAGCAGCCAACCAGGGTCTCCGGACTACTCTAATGAAAAACTGTTTTTT. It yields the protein CASSQPGSPDYSNEKLFF.

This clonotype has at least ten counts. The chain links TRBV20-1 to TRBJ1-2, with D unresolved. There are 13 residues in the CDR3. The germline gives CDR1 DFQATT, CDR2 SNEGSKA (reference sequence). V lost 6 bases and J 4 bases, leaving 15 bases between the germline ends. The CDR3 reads CSAPRVVSYGYTF. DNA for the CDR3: TGCAGTGCGCCTCGGGTTGTTAGCTATGGCTACACCTTC.

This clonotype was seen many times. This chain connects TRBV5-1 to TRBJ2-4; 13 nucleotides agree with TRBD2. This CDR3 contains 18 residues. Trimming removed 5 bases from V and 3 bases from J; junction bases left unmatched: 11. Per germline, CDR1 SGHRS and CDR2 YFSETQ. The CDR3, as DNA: TGCGCCAGCAGTCCCGGACTAGCGGGGGCAACTGTCAAAAACATTCAGTACTTC. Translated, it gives CASSPGLAGATVKNIQYF. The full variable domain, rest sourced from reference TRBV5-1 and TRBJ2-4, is KAGVTQTPRYLIKTRGQQVTLSCSPISGHRSVSWYQQTPGQGLQFLFEYFSETQRNKGNFPGRFSGRQFSNSRSEMNVSTLELGDSALYLCASSPGLAGATVKNIQYFGAGTRLSVL.

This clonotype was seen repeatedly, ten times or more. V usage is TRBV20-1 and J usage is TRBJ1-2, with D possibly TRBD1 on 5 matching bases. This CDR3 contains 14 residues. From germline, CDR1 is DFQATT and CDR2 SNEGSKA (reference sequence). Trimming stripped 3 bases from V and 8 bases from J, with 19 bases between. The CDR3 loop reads CSARGEGPLRGYTF. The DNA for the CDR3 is TGCAGTGCTAGGGGGGAGGGCCCTCTGAGGGGCTACACCTTC.

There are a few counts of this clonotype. The CDR3 DNA follows: TGTGCCAGTAGTATACAGGGGGCAAGCTATGGCTACACCTTC. It encodes CASSIQGASYGYTF. The rearrangement links TRBV19 to TRBJ1-2, with 8 bases fitting TRBD1. Trimming cost V 2 bases and J 4 bases; bases outside gene matches: 3. Germline V lookup: CDR1 LNHDA, CDR2 SQIVND (reference sequence). There are 14 residues in the CDR3.

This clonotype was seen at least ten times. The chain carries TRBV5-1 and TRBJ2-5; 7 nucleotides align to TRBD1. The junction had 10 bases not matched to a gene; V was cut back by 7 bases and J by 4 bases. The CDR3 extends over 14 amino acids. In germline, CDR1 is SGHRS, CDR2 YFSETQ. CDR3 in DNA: TGCGCCAGCCTCGAGAGCCGGGACAGAGAGACCCAGTACTTC. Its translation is CASLESRDRETQYF.

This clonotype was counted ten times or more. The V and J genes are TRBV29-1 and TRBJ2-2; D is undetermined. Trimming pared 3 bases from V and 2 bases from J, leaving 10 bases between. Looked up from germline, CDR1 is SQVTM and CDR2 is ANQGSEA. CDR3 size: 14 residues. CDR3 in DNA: TGCAGCGTTGACACCAGAGAAAACACCGGGGAGCTGTTTTTT. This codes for CSVDTRENTGELFF.

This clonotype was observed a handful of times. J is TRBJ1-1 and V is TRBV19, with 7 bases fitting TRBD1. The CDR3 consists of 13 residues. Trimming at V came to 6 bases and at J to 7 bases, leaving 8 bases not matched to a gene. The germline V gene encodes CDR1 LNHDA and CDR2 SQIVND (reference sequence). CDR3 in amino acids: CASSPGGVGEAFF. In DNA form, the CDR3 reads TGTGCCAGTAGCCCAGGGGGAGTTGGTGAAGCTTTCTTT.

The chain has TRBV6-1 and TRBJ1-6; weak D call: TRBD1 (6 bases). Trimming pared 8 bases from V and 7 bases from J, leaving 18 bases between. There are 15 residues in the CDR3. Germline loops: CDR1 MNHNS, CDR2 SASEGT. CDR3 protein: CASGLTGQGNSPLHF. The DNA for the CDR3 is TGTGCCAGCGGATTAACAGGTCAGGGGAATTCACCCCTCCACTTT.

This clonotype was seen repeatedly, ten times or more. CDR3 residues: CASSLRTGVAEAFF. CDR3 DNA: TGTGCCAGCAGTTTAAGGACAGGGGTCGCTGAAGCTTTCTTT. The gene calls are TRBV27 and TRBJ1-1; TRBD1 matches at 9 bases. The junction had 4 bases not matched to a gene; V was cut back by 2 bases and J by 6 bases. Germline assignment: CDR1 MNHEY and CDR2 SMNVEV (reference sequence). The CDR3 loop spans 14 amino acids.

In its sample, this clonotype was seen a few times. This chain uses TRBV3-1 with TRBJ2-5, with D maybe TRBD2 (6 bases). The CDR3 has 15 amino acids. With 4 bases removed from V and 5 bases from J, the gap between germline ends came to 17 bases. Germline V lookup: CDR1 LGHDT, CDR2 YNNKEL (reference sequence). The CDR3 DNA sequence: TGTGCCAGCAGCCCCCCGGACGGGGGACCGGAGACCCAGTACTTC. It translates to CASSPPDGGPETQYF.

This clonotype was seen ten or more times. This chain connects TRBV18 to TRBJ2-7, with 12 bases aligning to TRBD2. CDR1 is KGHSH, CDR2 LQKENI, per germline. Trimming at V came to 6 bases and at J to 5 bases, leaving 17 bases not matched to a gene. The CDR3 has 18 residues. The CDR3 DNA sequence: TGTGCCAGCTCTCCCAACCGGCCCGGGACTAGCGGGTTCCACGAGCAGTACTTC. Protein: CASSPNRPGTSGFHEQYF.

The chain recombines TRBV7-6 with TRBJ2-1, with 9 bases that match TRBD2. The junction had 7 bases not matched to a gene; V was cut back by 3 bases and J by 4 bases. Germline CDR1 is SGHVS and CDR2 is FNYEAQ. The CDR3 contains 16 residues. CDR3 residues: CASSLSGTSFYNEQFF. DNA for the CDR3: TGTGCCAGCAGCTTGTCCGGGACTAGCTTTTACAATGAGCAGTTCTTC.

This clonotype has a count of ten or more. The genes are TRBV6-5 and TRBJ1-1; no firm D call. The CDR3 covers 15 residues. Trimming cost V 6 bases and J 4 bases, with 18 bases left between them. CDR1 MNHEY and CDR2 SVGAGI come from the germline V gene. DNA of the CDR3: TGTGCCAGCAGCAGACCATCGATTTCTGGCACTGAAGCTTTCTTT. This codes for CASSRPSISGTEAFF.